The T cell receptor beta chain under discussion was sequenced for a study of blood T cell repertoires in COVID-19. Overall study context: The study drew acute and convalescent COVID-19 samples from the United States, Italy and Spain. The analysed material was cDNA or gDNA that came from T cells, B-cell-depleted T cells, or PBMCs.

Assay: immunoSEQ multiplex PCR; the TCRdb copy retains only in-frame clones and omits some. In the table there are more than 200,000 clones, around nine tenths of which are singletons. Participants were aged 18 to 89 years from roughly 26 US areas. The source is a woman between 45 and 65 years old who had recovered from COVID-19. Source material: PBMCs or T cells enriched from blood (not recorded which).

CDR3 amino acids: CASSPGLAGGIYEQYF. The CDR3 bases are TGTGCCAGCAGCCCTGGACTAGCGGGAGGGATCTACGAGCAGTACTTC. The genes are TRBV3-1 (or the pseudogene TRBV3-2) and TRBJ2-7; 15 nucleotides line up with TRBD2. Germline V CDR1 and CDR2: LGHDT, YNNKEL (reference sequence). The CDR3 extends over 16 amino acids. J gave up 3 bases and V 4 bases, and 4 bases lay outside the gene matches.